These 11 T cell receptor beta chains were sequenced from one sample in a study of cytomegalovirus exposure and HLA in healthy donors. The study ran its PCR with 60 Vbeta and 13 Jbeta primers. Profiling relied on immunoSEQ multiplex PCR, and the TCRdb table lists in-frame clones only, not all of them. The sample shows 95,000 to 110,000 clones, around three quarters of them seen only once. Sequencing used PBMCs. All receptors derive from a woman younger than 30 in good health and CMV-seropositive.

The chain uses TRBV19 and TRBJ1-3; 7 bases match TRBD1. The ends lost 5 bases at V and 2 bases at J; junction bases unmatched: 3. The germline V gene has CDR1 LNHDA and CDR2 SQIVND (reference sequence). CDR3 length: 14 residues. The CDR3 sequence: CASSRQGTGNTIYF. The CDR3 DNA follows: TGTGCCAGTAGTCGACAGGGAACTGGAAACACCATATATTTT.

The sample holds one count of this clone. The chain uses TRBV30 and TRBJ2-3; TRBD1 agrees at 7 bases. Per the germline V gene, CDR1 is GTSNPN and CDR2 is SVGIG (reference sequence). This CDR3 is built from 16 residues. V lost 0 bases and J lost 1; bases outside the gene matches: 7. In nucleotides, the CDR3 is TGTGCCTGGAGTGTAGGAGCAGGGGGAGGCACAGATACGCAGTATTTT. As protein: CAWSVGAGGGTDTQYF.

The rearrangement links TRBV7-6 to TRBJ2-1; D call uncertain. This CDR3 has 12 amino acids. The V end was cut by 5 bases, the J end by 4 bases, with 6 bases between. CDR1 and CDR2 (germline): SGHVS, FNYEAQ. The DNA of the CDR3 is TGTGCCAGCAGCATACTGTACAATGAGCAGTTCTTC. Amino acids: CASSILYNEQFF.

As for this clone: The junction departs from germline at one end; a sequencing error may be responsible. This chain connects TRBV7-7 to TRBJ2-5, with 7 bases fitting TRBD2. CDR3 length: 14 amino acids. CDR1 SSHAT and CDR2 FNYEAQ come from the germline V gene (reference sequence). The CDR3 spells CASSNPGTTETQYF. CDR3 sequence (DNA): TGTGCTAGCAGCAACCCCGGGACTACAGAGACCCAGTACTTC.

This clone was picked up one time. The genes are TRBV5-1 and TRBJ2-2; 7 bases match TRBD2. Germline values: CDR1 SGHRS, CDR2 YFSETQ. V dropped 4 bases and J dropped 3; count of bases not matched to a gene: 15. The CDR3 runs to 18 residues. The CDR3 here is CASSKPWGGEDYTGELFF. The CDR3 bases are TGCGCCAGCAGCAAACCCTGGGGGGGGGAGGATTACACCGGGGAGCTGTTTTTT.

This clone was counted a few times. This chain uses TRBV28 with TRBJ2-7, with 9 nucleotides matching TRBD1. J gave up 2 bases and V 3 bases, and 11 bases lay outside the gene matches. This CDR3 is built from 17 residues. Germline V gene data show CDR1 as MDHEN and CDR2 as SYDVKM. The CDR3 bases are TGTGCCAGCAGTTTCGAGGGACAGGGAATCGGAACCTACGAGCAGTACTTC. It codes for CASSFEGQGIGTYEQYF.

This clone was seen more than once but under ten times. The chain carries TRBV25-1 and TRBJ2-3; tentative D call: TRBD1 (5 bases). Between the trimmed V and J ends, which lost 7 bases and 6 bases, there was a span of 23 bases. There are 16 residues in the CDR3. Germline values: CDR1 MGHDK, CDR2 SYGVNS. CDR3 sequence (DNA): TGTGCCAGCACTGACGGACATCAACCCTTCGCGGATACGCAGTATTTT. It codes for CASTDGHQPFADTQYF. Looking up the rest from reference TRBV25-1 and TRBJ2-3 gives the full variable domain: EADIYQTPRYLVIGTGKKITLECSQTMGHDKMYWYQQDPGMELHLIHYSYGVNSTEKGDLSSESTVSRIRTEHFPLTLESARPSHTSQYLCASTDGHQPFADTQYFGPGTRLTVL.

The V gene is TRBV19, the J gene TRBJ2-1, with 7 bases that match TRBD1. The CDR3 is 13 amino acids. The germline V gene has CDR1 LNHDA and CDR2 SQIVND (reference sequence). V lost 10 bases to trimming and J lost 3 bases; unmatched junction nucleotides: 6. The CDR3 protein is CATTGQNYNEQFF. CDR3 DNA: TGTGCCACTACGGGACAGAACTACAATGAGCAGTTCTTC.

This clone was found once. The V and J genes are TRBV5-1 and TRBJ1-1, with D tentatively TRBD1 (6 bases). This CDR3 spans 14 amino acids. V lost 5 bases to trimming and J lost 4 bases, with 15 bases between them. CDR1 is SGHRS, CDR2 YFSETQ, per germline. Here the CDR3 DNA reads TGCGCCAGCAGAGATGGGGGCGGTGGCACTGAAGCTTTCTTT. Protein: CASRDGGGGTEAFF.

The table lists this clone with a few counts. V and J are TRBV19 and TRBJ1-1; TRBD1 aligns across 8 bases. Losses at the gene ends were 3 bases for V and 1 base for J; bases not matched to a gene: 1. The CDR3 has 14 residues. Germline V gene data show CDR1 as LNHDA and CDR2 as SQIVND (reference sequence). CDR3 sequence reads: CASSIDRGNTEAFF. CDR3 DNA: TGTGCCAGTAGTATCGACAGGGGGAACACTGAAGCTTTCTTT.

The chain carries TRBV28 and TRBJ2-3, with 7 bases aligning to TRBD2. Germline values: CDR1 MDHEN, CDR2 SYDVKM. After removal of 2 bases from V and 0 bases from J, the junction contained 11 bases not matched to a gene. The CDR3 is 18 amino acids. CDR3 protein: CASSLIGGGSPSTDTQYF. In DNA, the CDR3 is TGTGCCAGCAGTTTAATCGGGGGAGGGTCCCCTAGCACAGATACGCAGTATTTT.